A selection of T cell receptor beta chains follows, all from one sample in a study of Ad26.COV2.S vaccination and SARS-CoV-2 variants. Libraries were prepared by immunoSEQ multiplex PCR; TCRdb keeps only in-frame clonotypes and omits some of them. The sample consists of around 400,000 clones, 90% of them appearing once. The source was peripheral blood, collected in a trial of Ad26.COV2.S vaccine versus placebo. The receptors come from a person between 18 and 65 years old who received the Ad26.COV2.S COVID-19 vaccine or a placebo. Both conserved end residues are part of each CDR3. D genes are given only for firm matches. Some rows mark clone size as missing; the rest say once, few, many or name a class of expanded clone.

d_call	v_call	clone_size	j_call	cdr3_length	cdr3_nt	cdr3_aa
.	TRBV20-1	.	TRBJ2-3	8	TGCAGTGTAGATACGCAGTATTTT	CSVDTQYF
TRBD2	TRBV3-1/TRBV3-2	.	TRBJ2-1	15	TGTGCCAGCAGCCAAGTATTGGGGAGGGAGAATGAGCAGTTCTTC	CASSQVLGRENEQFF
.	TRBV10-3	.	TRBJ1-2	12	TGTGCCATCAGTGAAGGTAACTATGGCTACACCTTC	CAISEGNYGYTF
.	TRBV10-3	.	TRBJ1-5	14	TGTGCCATCAGGGAGGGGGGGAACCATCAGCCCCAGCATTTT	CAIREGGNHQPQHF
.	TRBV7-9	.	TRBJ1-1	14	TGTGCCAGCAGCTTTCTATCAGATGAGGATCGCGCTTTCTTT	CASSFLSDEDRAFF
.	TRBV4-1	.	TRBJ2-1	17	TGCGCCAGCAGCCCCACACGGGTCAGGGTCGGTAACAATGAGCAGTTCTTC	CASSPTRVRVGNNEQFF
.	TRBV30	.	TRBJ2-7	14	TGTGCCTGGAGTGTAGGGGGGAGCTCCTACGAGCAGTACTTC	CAWSVGGSSYEQYF
.	TRBV28	.	TRBJ1-4	16	TGTGCCAGCATGCGGGCGGGGGAGGAGGCTAATGAAAAACTGTTTTTT	CASMRAGEEANEKLFF
.	TRBV10-3	.	TRBJ2-7	14	TGTGCCACCGGAGATCCAACTAAAACCTACGAGCAGTACTTC	CATGDPTKTYEQYF
TRBD1	TRBV5-1	.	TRBJ1-2	16	TGCGCCAGCAGCTCCCGGGGACAGGGGGGAGTCTATGGCTACACCTTC	CASSSRGQGGVYGYTF
TRBD2	TRBV18	.	TRBJ2-1	15	TGTGCCAGCTCACCCGGGACTAGCGGGATCGATGAGCAGTTCTTC	CASSPGTSGIDEQFF
TRBD2	TRBV11-2	.	TRBJ2-1	16	TGTGCCAGCAGCTCCATAGCGGGAGATAAGTACAATGAGCAGTTCTTC	CASSSIAGDKYNEQFF
.	TRBV28	.	TRBJ2-3	15	TGTGCCAGCAGTTTACGTGGGGCAAGCACAGATACGCAGTATTTT	CASSLRGASTDTQYF
.	TRBV11-2	.	TRBJ2-1	14	TGTGCCAGCAGCTTAGCAGGGGTAAGTAATGAGCAGTTCTTC	CASSLAGVSNEQFF
TRBD1	TRBV9	.	TRBJ2-2	17	TGTGCCAGCAGCGTACTCGGGACAGGGCCGAACACCGGGGAGCTGTTTTTT	CASSVLGTGPNTGELFF
.	TRBV12-3/TRBV12-4	.	TRBJ2-1	11	TGTGCCAGCAGTTTAGGGCGTGAGCAGTTCTTC	CASSLGREQFF
.	TRBV12-5	.	TRBJ1-4	15	TGTGCTAGTGGTTTGGCACCGGCCAGGGGTGAAAAACTGTTTTTT	CASGLAPARGEKLFF
.	TRBV27	.	TRBJ2-5	14	TGTGCCAGCAGTCCCCAGGGAATCCAAGAGACCCAGTACTTC	CASSPQGIQETQYF
TRBD2	TRBV25-1	once	TRBJ2-7	16	TGTGCCAGCAGTGAAGGTCGGGCTAGCGGGAGTTACGAGCAGTACTTC	CASSEGRASGSYEQYF
TRBD1	TRBV27	.	TRBJ2-2	13	TGTGCCAGCGACGGGACAGGGGGCCGGGAGCTGTTTTTT	CASDGTGGRELFF
.	TRBV11-2	.	TRBJ2-1	15	TGTGCCAGCAACCTCGGCCGACTAGTCAACAATGAGCAGTTCTTC	CASNLGRLVNNEQFF
.	TRBV24-1	.	TRBJ1-2	16	TGTGCCACCAGTGGCCGAATCAAGGGGAGCGCTGATGGCTACACCTTC	CATSGRIKGSADGYTF
.	TRBV7-6	once	TRBJ1-1	18	TGTGCCAGCAGCTTTAGCACCGGCTGGGGGACGGGTTACACTGAAGCTTTCTTT	CASSFSTGWGTGYTEAFF
TRBD2	TRBV7-9	.	TRBJ2-1	15	TGTGCCAGCAGCTTTGAGGTAGCGGGAGTATACGAGCAGTTCTTC	CASSFEVAGVYEQFF
.	TRBV27	.	TRBJ1-2	14	TGTGCCAGCAGTTCAATTGACGGTATTGCGGGCTACACCTTC	CASSSIDGIAGYTF
.	TRBV2	.	TRBJ2-2	13	TGTGCCAGCAGTGAAGAGAGAGCCGGGGAGCTGTTTTTT	CASSEERAGELFF
TRBD1	TRBV14	once	TRBJ2-1	16	TGTGCCAGCAGCCCCCAACAGGGGGCGCGGTACAATGAGCAGTTCTTC	CASSPQQGARYNEQFF
TRBD1	TRBV5-1	once	TRBJ1-1	15	TGCGCCAGCAGCAACGGACAGGGGGCCGACACTGAAGCTTTCTTT	CASSNGQGADTEAFF
.	TRBV7-7	once	TRBJ2-1	16	TGTGCCAGCAGTCGTCACTCCGACTTAGCCTACAATGAGCAGTTCTTC	CASSRHSDLAYNEQFF
.	TRBV5-1	.	TRBJ2-7	15	TGCGCCAGCAGCTTGGTCTCCGGGAGCCTCTACGAGCAGTACTTC	CASSLVSGSLYEQYF
.	TRBV27	.	TRBJ1-2	15	TGTGCCAGCAGTTTGAGTGCCACTAACCCCTATGGCTACACCTTC	CASSLSATNPYGYTF
TRBD1	TRBV27	few	TRBJ2-7	14	TGTGCCAGCAGGTGGACAGGGGACTCCTACGAGCAGTACTTC	CASRWTGDSYEQYF
TRBD1	TRBV14	.	TRBJ2-7	17	TGTGCCAGCAGCCAAGTACAGGGGGCGAGGACATTCTACGAGCAGTACTTC	CASSQVQGARTFYEQYF
.	TRBV7-8	.	TRBJ1-1	14	TGTGCCAGCAGCTTAGCACTAGCGAACACTGAAGCTTTCTTT	CASSLALANTEAFF
TRBD1	TRBV5-4	.	TRBJ1-1	14	TGTGCCAGCAGGTTACAGGGGATGAACACTGAAGCTTTCTTT	CASRLQGMNTEAFF
TRBD1	TRBV5-1	once	TRBJ1-5	14	TGCGCCAGCAGCTTGGAAGACAGGGGGACGCCCCAGCATTTT	CASSLEDRGTPQHF
TRBD1	TRBV7-6	.	TRBJ1-5	14	TGTGCCAGCAGCTTAGGGGCAGGGGGCAAGTCCCAGCATTTT	CASSLGAGGKSQHF
.	TRBV29-1	.	TRBJ2-7	14	TGCAGCGTTGCCCGGCGGGTAAGCTCCTACGAGCAGTACTTC	CSVARRVSSYEQYF
TRBD1	TRBV5-8	.	TRBJ2-5	15	TGTGCCAGCAGCTTGGCGGGACAGCCCCAAGAGACCCAGTACTTC	CASSLAGQPQETQYF
.	TRBV27	.	TRBJ2-5	18	TGTGCCAGCAGTTTATCGGGTTGGGGAAGGGGGTCCCGGCAGACCCAGTACTTC	CASSLSGWGRGSRQTQYF
.	TRBV19	.	TRBJ2-1	13	TGTGCCAGTAGTATAGACCCTTGGAATGAGCAGTTCTTC	CASSIDPWNEQFF
.	TRBV5-1	.	TRBJ1-1	13	TGCGCCAGCAGCAAATCCGGGAACACTGAAGCTTTCTTT	CASSKSGNTEAFF
.	TRBV25-1	.	TRBJ2-7	13	TGTGCCAGCAGTGATCTTTACTCCTACGAGCAGTACTTC	CASSDLYSYEQYF
TRBD1	TRBV11-2	.	TRBJ2-7	14	TGTGCCAGCAGCTTATTCGACAGGGTGTACGAGCAGTACTTC	CASSLFDRVYEQYF
TRBD2	TRBV10-3	.	TRBJ2-5	12	TGTGCCATCAGTGGGGGGGGTGAGACCCAGTACTTC	CAISGGGETQYF
.	TRBV19	.	TRBJ1-5	13	TGTGCCAGTAGTATTCCGGGTTTGCAGCCCCAGCATTTT	CASSIPGLQPQHF
TRBD2	TRBV28	.	TRBJ2-1	15	TGTGCCAGCAGTTTAGGGACTAGCGGGTACAATGAGCAGTTCTTC	CASSLGTSGYNEQFF
TRBD2	TRBV18	.	TRBJ2-7	14	TGTGCCAGCTCACCGGGGAGGGGCGCCTACGAGCAGTACTTC	CASSPGRGAYEQYF
.	TRBV28	.	TRBJ2-7	18	TGTGCCAGCAGTTTATGGACCTTCATAAAGGAGATAACCTACGAGCAGTACTTC	CASSLWTFIKEITYEQYF
.	TRBV5-4	.	TRBJ1-1	15	TGTGCCAGCAGCTTGTGGACACCCATGAACACTGAAGCTTTCTTT	CASSLWTPMNTEAFF
TRBD2	TRBV15	.	TRBJ2-2	15	TGTGCCACCAGCGTGGGACTAGCGGGGACCGGGGAGCTGTTTTTT	CATSVGLAGTGELFF
.	TRBV9	once	TRBJ2-1	15	TGTGCCAGCAGCCCCCATGGGACTCAGAACAATGAGCAGTTCTTC	CASSPHGTQNNEQFF
TRBD1	TRBV12-5	.	TRBJ2-5	17	TGTGCTAGTGGTTTGGCAACCGGTGGGGACAGACAAGAGACCCAGTACTTC	CASGLATGGDRQETQYF
.	TRBV24-1	.	TRBJ2-2	13	TGTGCCACCGACGGCTCCCCTGCCGGGGAGCTGTTTTTT	CATDGSPAGELFF